This T cell receptor (beta chain) appears in the sequencing data of a study of tumor-infiltrating lymphocytes in primary liver carcinoma. Study details: Stage T1-T3 N0M0 tumors measured about 4.2 to 10 cm at most. Sample counts of productive TCRbeta reads spanned roughly 3.65 to 8 million; these counts were similar across tissue types. Findings of the study overall: Only about 7-24% of top clones occurred in every one of the five tumor regions. Tumors and blood were compared for top-250-clone fraction, and tumors had the significantly higher value (p = 0.039).

With regard to this clonotype: Its cognate antigen is unknown.

The tissue used was unsorted bulk material of 20-30 mg. RNA and DNA were co-extracted from it with the AllPrep DNA/RNA mini kit. The CDR3 is 14 residues long. Per germline, CDR1 SQVTM and CDR2 ANQGSEA. Constant-region priming of 500 ng total RNA yielded TCR beta cDNA. Three rounds of nested multiplex PCR with slightly modified ARM-PCR produced TCR beta libraries. A C-beta reverse primer was combined with TRBV1-TRBV30 forward primers in the first two PCR rounds, and each round had approximately 9 cycles. TCRdb reanalysed the multiplex PCR reads using MiXCR and keeps one entry per CDR3 protein. Of about 200,000 distinct CDR3 sequences listed, around four fifths are singletons.

The sample taken for sequencing was tumor tissue from primary liver carcinoma. The rearrangement uses TRBV29-1 and TRBJ2-5, with 7 bases aligning to TRBD2. This receptor was identified in a man aged 35 to 55 with primary liver carcinoma and hepatitis B virus infection. CDR3 bases: TGCTGCTTTGAAGATAAGGCTAGCGGTGAGACCCAGTACTTC. Protein sequence: CCFEDKASGETQYF. Full variable domain (missing parts from reference TRBV29-1 and TRBJ2-5): SAVISQKPSRDICQRGTSLTIQCQVDSQVTMMFWYRQQPGQSLTLIATANQGSEATYESGFVIDKFPISRPNLTFSTLTVSNMSPEDSSIYLCCFEDKASGETQYFGPGTRLLVL.